This entry lists 14 T cell receptor beta chains sequenced from one sample in a study of PD-L1 blockade in urothelial cancer. Time point indicated: pretreatment peripheral blood. The assay was immunoSEQ multiplex PCR, and TCRdb's table has in-frame clones only and misses some. There are tens of thousands of clones in the sample; about nine tenths occur only once, and around 10% lies in the top ten. The material was PBMCs, obtained around atezolizumab (anti-PD-L1) treatment. The receptor source for this set is a woman between 55 and 75 years old with urothelial cancer.

The rearrangement links TRBV7-8 to TRBJ2-1, with 11 bases lining up with TRBD2. This CDR3 spans 16 amino acids. The germline V gene encodes CDR1 SGHVS and CDR2 FQNEAQ. The trim removed 5 bases at V and 4 bases at J, leaving 7 bases unmatched. In DNA, the CDR3 is TGTGCCAGCAGCCCAATGGGACTAGCGGAATACAATGAGCAGTTCTTC. This sequence encodes CASSPMGLAEYNEQFF.

The J gene is TRBJ1-3, the V gene TRBV5-4; possibly TRBD1 for D (6 bases). V lost 4 bases to trimming and J lost 1 base, with 15 bases between them. Germline V lookup: CDR1 SGHNT, CDR2 YYREEE (reference sequence). The CDR3 is 16 amino acids. CDR3 in DNA: TGTGCCAGCAGCCCCGGAGGGGGGGCATCTGGAAACACCATATATTTT. It specifies CASSPGGGASGNTIYF.

This chain connects TRBV27 to TRBJ2-5; the D gene is possibly TRBD1 (5 bases). V gave up 4 bases and J gave up 2 bases, with 14 bases separating them. The germline V gene encodes CDR1 MNHEY and CDR2 SMNVEV (reference sequence). This CDR3 is 15 amino acids long. CDR3 coding DNA: TGTGCCAGCAGTTCATACACAGGACCGCAAGAGACCCAGTACTTC. Its protein is CASSSYTGPQETQYF.

The chain recombines TRBV7-3 with TRBJ2-3, with 8 bases aligning to TRBD2. This CDR3 comprises 14 residues. J was trimmed by 3 bases and V by 5 bases; bases with no gene match: 4. Germline CDR1 is SGHTA and CDR2 is FQGTGA. The CDR3 spells CASSIGRATDTQYF. For the CDR3, the DNA is TGTGCCAGCAGCATCGGGAGGGCGACAGATACGCAGTATTTT.

V and J are TRBV6-6 and TRBJ2-7; 13 nucleotides agree with TRBD2. The CDR3 totals 16 residues. Germline-derived CDR1 and CDR2 are MNHNY and SVGAGI (reference sequence). J was trimmed by 0 bases and V by 6 bases; bases with no gene match: 5. The CDR3, as DNA: TGTGCCAGCAGAGGGACTAGCGGGGTTAGCTCCTACGAGCAGTACTTC. Its translation: CASRGTSGVSSYEQYF.

The chain links TRBV9 to TRBJ1-3; D unresolved. Trimming removed 4 bases from V and 4 bases from J, with 12 bases in between. The CDR3 runs to 14 residues. Germline CDR1 is SGDLS and CDR2 is YYNGEE. In nucleotides, the CDR3 is TGTGCCAGCAGCACACGACTTGACGGAAACACCATATATTTT. Encoded protein: CASSTRLDGNTIYF.

V is TRBV9 and J is TRBJ2-7; 9 bases are shared with TRBD1. The CDR3 totals 14 residues. Germline V gene sequence: CDR1 SGDLS, CDR2 YYNGEE. After removal of 2 bases from V and 5 bases from J, the junction contained 5 bases not matched to a gene. The CDR3 spells CASSVGGQGNEQYF. The DNA for the CDR3 is TGTGCCAGCAGCGTGGGGGGACAGGGAAACGAGCAGTACTTC.

The J gene is TRBJ1-2, the V gene TRBV28, with 8 bases matching TRBD1. Germline CDR1 is MDHEN and CDR2 is SYDVKM. The CDR3 runs to 15 residues. After removal of 3 bases from V and 4 bases from J, the junction contained 7 bases not matched to a gene. CDR3 loop: CASSFSAGGSYGYTF. The CDR3 DNA reads as TGTGCCAGCAGTTTCTCGGCAGGGGGCAGCTATGGCTACACCTTC.

The chain couples TRBV7-9 to TRBJ2-5, with TRBD1 matching 9 bases. Germline V gene data show CDR1 as SEHNR and CDR2 as FQNEAQ (reference sequence). J gave up 2 bases and V 5 bases, and 12 bases lay outside the gene matches. This CDR3 has 17 amino acids. The CDR3 loop is CASSESGTGHLQETQYF. The CDR3 nucleotides read TGTGCCAGCAGCGAATCCGGGACAGGGCACCTACAAGAGACCCAGTACTTC. The whole variable domain, remainder taken from reference TRBV7-9 and TRBJ2-5, is DTGVSQNPRHKITKRGQNVTFRCDPISEHNRLYWYRQTLGQGPEFLTYFQNEAQLEKSRLLSDRFSAERPKGSFSTLEIQRTEQGDSAMYLCASSESGTGHLQETQYFGPGTRLLVL.

The chain joins TRBV29-1 to TRBJ2-5; no firm D call. This CDR3 is 13 amino acids long. CDR1 and CDR2 (germline): SQVTM, ANQGSEA. Between the trimmed V and J ends, which lost 2 bases and 5 bases, there was a span of 12 bases. The CDR3, as DNA: TGCAGCGTTGAACAAAGCGCCCGGGAGACCCAGTACTTC. Translating it yields CSVEQSARETQYF.

The rearrangement uses TRBV7-9 and TRBJ2-1; 10 positions match TRBD2. CDR3 size: 17 residues. Germline V lookup: CDR1 SEHNR, CDR2 FQNEAQ (reference sequence). With V trimmed by 5 bases and J by 0 bases, 7 bases remained unmatched. The CDR3 loop reads CASSHGLAGASYNEQFF. The DNA of the CDR3 is TGTGCCAGCAGCCATGGGCTAGCGGGAGCCTCCTACAATGAGCAGTTCTTC.

This chain joins TRBV6-4 and TRBJ2-3; 8 bases line up with TRBD2. Germline V gene sequence: CDR1 MRHNA, CDR2 SNTAGT. This CDR3 contains 16 residues. V trimming: 0 bases; J trimming: 3 bases; junction bases outside the gene matches: 5. The CDR3 region is CASSDSPSGSTDTQYF. The CDR3 DNA reads as TGTGCCAGCAGTGACTCCCCGAGCGGGAGTACAGATACGCAGTATTTT.

The chain carries TRBV7-2 and TRBJ1-5, with 10 bases matching TRBD1. Looked up from germline, CDR1 is SGHTA and CDR2 is FQGNSA. The CDR3 consists of 15 residues. The V gene end was trimmed by 4 bases and the J gene end by 4 bases; junction bases not matched to a gene: 4. The chain's CDR3 is CASSSTGGWNQPQHF. For the CDR3, the DNA is TGTGCCAGCAGCTCGACAGGGGGCTGGAATCAGCCCCAGCATTTT.

The chain employs TRBV11-2 and TRBJ1-2, with TRBD1 matching 7 bases. CDR1 SGHAT and CDR2 FQNNGV come from the germline V gene. With 0 bases clipped from V and 7 bases from J, the junction kept 5 bases outside the gene matches. The CDR3 is 14 residues long. In DNA form, the CDR3 reads TGTGCCAGCAGCTTAGACAGGGGGACTTTTGGCTACACCTTC. Encoded protein: CASSLDRGTFGYTF.